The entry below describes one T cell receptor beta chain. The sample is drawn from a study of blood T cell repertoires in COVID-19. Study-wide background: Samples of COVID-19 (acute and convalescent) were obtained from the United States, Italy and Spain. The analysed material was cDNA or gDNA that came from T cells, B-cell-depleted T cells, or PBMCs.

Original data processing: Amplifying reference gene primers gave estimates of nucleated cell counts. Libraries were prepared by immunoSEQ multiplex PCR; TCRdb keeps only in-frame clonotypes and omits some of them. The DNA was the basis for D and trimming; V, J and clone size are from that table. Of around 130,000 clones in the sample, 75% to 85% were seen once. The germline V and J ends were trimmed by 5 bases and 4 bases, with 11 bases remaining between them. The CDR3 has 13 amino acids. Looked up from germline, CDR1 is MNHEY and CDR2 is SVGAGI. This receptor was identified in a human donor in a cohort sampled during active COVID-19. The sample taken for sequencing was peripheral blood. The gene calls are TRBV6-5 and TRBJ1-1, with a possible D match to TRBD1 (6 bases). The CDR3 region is CASSRTASTEAFF. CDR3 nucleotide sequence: TGTGCCAGCAGTAGGACAGCCTCCACTGAAGCTTTCTTT.